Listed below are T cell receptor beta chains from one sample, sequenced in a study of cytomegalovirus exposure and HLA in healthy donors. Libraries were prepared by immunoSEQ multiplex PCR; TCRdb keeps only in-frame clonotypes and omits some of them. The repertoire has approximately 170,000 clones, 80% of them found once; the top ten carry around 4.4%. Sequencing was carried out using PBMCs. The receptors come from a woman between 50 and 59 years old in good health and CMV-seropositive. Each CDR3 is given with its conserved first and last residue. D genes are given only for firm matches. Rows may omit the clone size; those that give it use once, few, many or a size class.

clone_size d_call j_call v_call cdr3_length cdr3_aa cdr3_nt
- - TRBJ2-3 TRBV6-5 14 CASTPSRSTDTQYF TGTGCCAGCACCCCGTCGAGATCCACAGATACGCAGTATTTT
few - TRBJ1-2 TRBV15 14 CATSRDRLEYGYTF TGTGCCACCAGCAGAGATCGGCTGGAGTATGGCTACACCTTC
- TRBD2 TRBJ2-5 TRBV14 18 CASSQGGPAGVWLETQYF TGTGCCAGCAGCCAAGGAGGGCCGGCGGGAGTATGGTTGGAGACCCAGTACTTC
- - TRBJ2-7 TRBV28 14 CASRLGAETGEQYF TGTGCCAGCAGGCTGGGGGCAGAAACCGGCGAGCAGTACTTC
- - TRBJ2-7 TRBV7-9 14 CSSSLAGPSYEQYF TGTTCCAGCAGCTTGGCAGGGCCATCCTACGAGCAGTACTTC
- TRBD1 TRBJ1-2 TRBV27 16 CASSTARQGARYGYTF TGTGCCAGCAGTACCGCCCGACAGGGGGCGAGGTATGGCTACACCTTC
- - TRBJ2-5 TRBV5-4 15 CASSLEARGGETQYF TGTGCCAGCAGCTTGGAAGCCCGAGGAGGGGAGACCCAGTACTTC
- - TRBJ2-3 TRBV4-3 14 CASSLDSNTDTQYF TGCGCCAGCAGCCTCGACTCTAACACAGATACGCAGTATTTT
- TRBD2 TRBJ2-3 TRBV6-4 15 CASSVEAGEADTQYF TGTGCCAGCAGTGTCGAGGCGGGGGAGGCAGATACGCAGTATTTT
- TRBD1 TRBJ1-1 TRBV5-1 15 CASSQGQGANTEAFF TGCGCCAGCAGCCAGGGACAGGGGGCGAACACTGAAGCTTTCTTT
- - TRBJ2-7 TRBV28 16 CASSAWTTDRFYEQYF TGTGCCAGCAGTGCCTGGACTACTGATCGGTTCTACGAGCAGTACTTC
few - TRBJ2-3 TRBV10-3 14 CAINSGRVKDTQYF TGTGCCATCAACTCAGGCAGGGTGAAAGATACGCAGTATTTT
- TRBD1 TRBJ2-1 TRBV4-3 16 CASSQEPGQGFNEQFF TGCGCCAGCAGCCAGGAGCCGGGACAGGGTTTCAATGAGCAGTTCTTC
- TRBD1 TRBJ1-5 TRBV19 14 CASSVDRGYEPQHF TGTGCCAGTAGCGTAGACAGGGGATACGAGCCCCAGCATTTT
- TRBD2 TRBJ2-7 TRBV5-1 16 CASSLAGGLAGLEQYF TGCGCCAGCAGCTTGGCAGGTGGTCTAGCGGGGCTAGAGCAGTACTTC
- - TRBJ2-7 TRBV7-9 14 CASSPARLAYEQYF TGTGCCAGCAGCCCTGCCCGACTAGCCTACGAGCAGTACTTC
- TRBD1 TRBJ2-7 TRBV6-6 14 CASSYQDRGDEQYF TGTGCCAGCAGTTACCAAGACAGGGGCGACGAGCAGTACTTC
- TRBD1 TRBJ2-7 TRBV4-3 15 CASSQWGTGRYEQYF TGCGCCAGCAGCCAATGGGGGACAGGGCGTTACGAGCAGTACTTC
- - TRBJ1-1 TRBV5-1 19 CASSKGLRNLVGDTPEAFF TGCGCCAGCAGTAAGGGTCTTAGGAATCTCGTGGGGGACACTCCTGAAGCTTTCTTT
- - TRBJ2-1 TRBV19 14 CASSIEARDNEQFF TGTGCCAGTAGTATTGAGGCTAGAGACAATGAGCAGTTCTTC
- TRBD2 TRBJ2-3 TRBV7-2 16 CASSFYSEAGVSRGYF TGTGCCAGCAGCTTCTATTCTGAGGCGGGAGTTTCCCGTGGGTATTTT
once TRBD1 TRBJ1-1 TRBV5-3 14 CARSGGQPLPEAFF TGTGCCAGAAGCGGGGGACAGCCCCTACCTGAAGCTTTCTTT